This T cell receptor beta chain was found in a study of blood T cell repertoires in COVID-19. Across the whole study: The analysed material was cDNA or gDNA that came from T cells, B-cell-depleted T cells, or PBMCs.

As processed by the authors: Reference gene primer amplification gave nucleated cell count estimates. Sequenced by immunoSEQ multiplex PCR; TCRdb stores in-frame clones only, minus some. From that table come the V and J calls and clone size; the DNA was used to work out D and trimming. The sample lists hundreds of thousands of clones, about 90% occurring once. This study enrolled people aged 18 to 89 from under 25 US geographic areas. Germline V lookup: CDR1 ENHRY, CDR2 SYGVKD. Trimming cost V 8 bases and J 2 bases; bases outside gene matches: 1. This CDR3 is built from 13 residues. Sequenced sample: PBMCs or T cells enriched from blood (not recorded which). The TCR comes from a woman under 30 with acute COVID-19. This chain connects TRBV10-3 to TRBJ1-3; TRBD1 aligns across 9 bases. This CDR3 reads CAIYRGPGNTIYF. DNA for the CDR3: TGTGCCATCTACAGGGGGCCTGGAAACACCATATATTTT.